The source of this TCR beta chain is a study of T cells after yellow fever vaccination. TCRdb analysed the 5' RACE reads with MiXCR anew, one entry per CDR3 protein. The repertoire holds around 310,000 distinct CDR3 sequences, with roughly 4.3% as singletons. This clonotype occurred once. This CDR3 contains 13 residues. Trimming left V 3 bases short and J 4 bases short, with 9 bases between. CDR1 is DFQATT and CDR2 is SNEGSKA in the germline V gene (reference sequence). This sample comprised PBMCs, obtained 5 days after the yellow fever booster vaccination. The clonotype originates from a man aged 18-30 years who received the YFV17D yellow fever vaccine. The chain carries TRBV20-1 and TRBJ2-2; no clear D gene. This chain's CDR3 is CSARMHFTGELFF. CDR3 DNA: TGCAGTGCTAGGATGCATTTCACCGGGGAGCTGTTTTTT.